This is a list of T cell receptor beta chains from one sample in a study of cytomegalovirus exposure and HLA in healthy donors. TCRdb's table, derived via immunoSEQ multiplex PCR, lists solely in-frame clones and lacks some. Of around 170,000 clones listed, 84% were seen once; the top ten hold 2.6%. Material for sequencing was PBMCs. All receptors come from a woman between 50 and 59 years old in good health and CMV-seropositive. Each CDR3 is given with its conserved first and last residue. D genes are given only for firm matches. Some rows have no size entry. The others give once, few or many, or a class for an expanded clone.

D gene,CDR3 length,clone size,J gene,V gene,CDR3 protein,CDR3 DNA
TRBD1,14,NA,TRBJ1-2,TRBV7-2,CASSRDRGGYGYTF,TGTGCCAGCAGCCGAGACAGGGGGGGCTATGGCTACACCTTC
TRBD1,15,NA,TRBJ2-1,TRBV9,CASSVGGTGENEQFF,TGTGCCAGCAGCGTAGGAGGGACAGGCGAGAATGAGCAGTTCTTC
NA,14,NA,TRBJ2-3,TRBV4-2,CASSQGEGADTQYF,TGTGCCAGCAGCCAAGGGGAGGGGGCAGATACGCAGTATTTT
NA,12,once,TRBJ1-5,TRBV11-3,CASSLENQPQHF,TGTGCCAGCAGCCTGGAGAATCAGCCCCAGCATTTT
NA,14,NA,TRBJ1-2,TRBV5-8,CASSLGTAGYGYTF,TGTGCCAGCAGCTTGGGGACAGCAGGCTATGGCTACACCTTC
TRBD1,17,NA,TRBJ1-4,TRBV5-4,CASSPGQGIATNEKLFF,TGTGCCAGCAGCCCCGGACAGGGGATAGCAACTAATGAAAAACTGTTTTTT
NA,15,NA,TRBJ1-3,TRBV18,CASSPPESSGNTIYF,TGTGCCAGCTCACCCCCGGAGAGCTCTGGAAACACCATATATTTT
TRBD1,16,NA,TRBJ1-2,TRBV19,CASSIQGATTNYGYTF,TGTGCCAGTAGTATCCAGGGGGCGACTACTAACTATGGCTACACCTTC
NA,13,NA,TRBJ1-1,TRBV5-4,CASSISGGAEAFF,TGTGCCAGCAGCATTTCCGGAGGCGCTGAAGCTTTCTTT
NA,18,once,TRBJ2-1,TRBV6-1,CASSDLPPLADRYNEQFF,TGTGCCAGCAGTGATCTCCCGCCACTAGCTGATAGATACAATGAGCAGTTCTTC
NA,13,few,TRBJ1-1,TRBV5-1,CASRTTGSTEAFF,TGCGCCAGCAGGACTACAGGGAGCACTGAAGCTTTCTTT
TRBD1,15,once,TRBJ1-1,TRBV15,CATSKYQGAWAEAFF,TGTGCCACCAGCAAGTATCAGGGGGCCTGGGCTGAAGCTTTCTTT
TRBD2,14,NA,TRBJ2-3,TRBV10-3,CATSGGAVTDTQYF,TGTGCCACCAGCGGGGGGGCCGTTACAGATACGCAGTATTTT
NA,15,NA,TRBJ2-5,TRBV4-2,CASNLGGGDQETQYF,TGTGCCAGCAACCTCGGAGGGGGGGACCAAGAGACCCAGTACTTC
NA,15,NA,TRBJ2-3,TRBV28,CASSSPGSGTDTQYF,TGTGCCAGCAGCTCCCCGGGAAGCGGAACAGATACGCAGTATTTT
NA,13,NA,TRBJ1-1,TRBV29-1,CSVSSPMNTEAFF,TGCAGCGTTAGTAGCCCAATGAACACTGAAGCTTTCTTT